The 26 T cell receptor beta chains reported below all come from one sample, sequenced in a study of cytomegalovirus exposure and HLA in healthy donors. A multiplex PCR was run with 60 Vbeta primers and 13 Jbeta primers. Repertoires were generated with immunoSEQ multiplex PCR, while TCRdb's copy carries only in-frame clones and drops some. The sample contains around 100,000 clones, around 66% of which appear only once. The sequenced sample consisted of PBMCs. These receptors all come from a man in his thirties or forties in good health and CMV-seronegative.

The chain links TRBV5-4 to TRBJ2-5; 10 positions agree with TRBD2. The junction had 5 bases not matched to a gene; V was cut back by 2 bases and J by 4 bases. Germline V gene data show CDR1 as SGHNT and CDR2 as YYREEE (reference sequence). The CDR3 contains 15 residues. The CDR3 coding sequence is TGTGCCAGCAGCTTTCTAGCGGGAGTTTTAGAGACCCAGTACTTC. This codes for CASSFLAGVLETQYF.

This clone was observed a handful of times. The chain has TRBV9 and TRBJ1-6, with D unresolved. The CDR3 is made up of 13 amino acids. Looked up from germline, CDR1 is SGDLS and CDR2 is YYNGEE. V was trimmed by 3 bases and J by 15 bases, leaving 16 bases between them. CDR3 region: CASSAWIGQDLHF. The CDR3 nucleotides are TGTGCCAGCAGCGCCTGGATAGGTCAGGACCTCCACTTT.

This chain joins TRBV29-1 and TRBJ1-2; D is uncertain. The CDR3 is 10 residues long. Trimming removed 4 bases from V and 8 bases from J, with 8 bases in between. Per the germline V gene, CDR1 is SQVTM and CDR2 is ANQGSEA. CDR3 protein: CSVVEEGYTF. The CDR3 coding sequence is TGCAGCGTTGTGGAGGAAGGCTACACCTTC.

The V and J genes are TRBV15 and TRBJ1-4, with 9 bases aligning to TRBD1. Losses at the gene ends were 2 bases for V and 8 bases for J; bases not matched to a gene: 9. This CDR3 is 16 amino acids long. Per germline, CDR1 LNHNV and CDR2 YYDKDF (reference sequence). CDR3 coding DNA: TGTGCCACCAGCAGACAACCTCGGGACAGGGTGGAAAAACTGTTTTTT. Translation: CATSRQPRDRVEKLFF.

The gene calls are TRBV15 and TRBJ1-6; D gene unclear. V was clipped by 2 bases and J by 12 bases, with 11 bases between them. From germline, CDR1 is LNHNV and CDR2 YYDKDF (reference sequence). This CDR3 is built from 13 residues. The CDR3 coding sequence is TGTGCCACCAGCAGACCTGACTACGGACCCCTCCACTTT. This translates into CATSRPDYGPLHF.

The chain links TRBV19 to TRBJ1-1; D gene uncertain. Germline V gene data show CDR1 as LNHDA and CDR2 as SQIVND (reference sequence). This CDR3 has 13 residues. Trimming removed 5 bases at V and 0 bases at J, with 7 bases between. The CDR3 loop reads CASSASLNTEAFF. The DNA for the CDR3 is TGTGCCAGTAGTGCGTCCCTGAACACTGAAGCTTTCTTT. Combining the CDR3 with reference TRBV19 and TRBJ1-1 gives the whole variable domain DGGITQSPKYLFRKEGQNVTLSCEQNLNHDAMYWYRQDPGQGLRLIYYSQIVNDFQKGDIAEGYSVSREKKESFPLTVTSAQKNPTAFYLCASSASLNTEAFFGQGTRLTVV.

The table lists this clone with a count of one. The CDR3 DNA reads TGTGCCAGCAGTGTAGCGGGACCGGACCAGGAGCAGTACTTC. It translates to CASSVAGPDQEQYF. V usage is TRBV27 and J usage is TRBJ2-7, with 8 nucleotides matching TRBD2. The J segment lost 7 bases and the V segment lost 5 bases, leaving 10 bases of the junction unmatched. The CDR3 length is 14 residues. Per germline, CDR1 MNHEY and CDR2 SMNVEV (reference sequence).

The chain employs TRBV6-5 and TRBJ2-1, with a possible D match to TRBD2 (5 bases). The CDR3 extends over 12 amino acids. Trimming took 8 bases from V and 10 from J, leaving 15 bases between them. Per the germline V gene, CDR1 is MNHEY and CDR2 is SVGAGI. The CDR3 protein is CASSNGLSEQFF. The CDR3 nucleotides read TGTGCCAGCTCGAACGGACTGTCGGAGCAGTTCTTC.

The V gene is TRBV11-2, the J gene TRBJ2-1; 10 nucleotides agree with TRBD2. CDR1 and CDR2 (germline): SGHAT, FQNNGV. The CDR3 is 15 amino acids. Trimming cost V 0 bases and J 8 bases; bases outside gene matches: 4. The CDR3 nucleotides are TGTGCCAGCAGCTTAGAAGCGGGGGGGGGCTATGAGCAGTTCTTC. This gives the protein CASSLEAGGGYEQFF.

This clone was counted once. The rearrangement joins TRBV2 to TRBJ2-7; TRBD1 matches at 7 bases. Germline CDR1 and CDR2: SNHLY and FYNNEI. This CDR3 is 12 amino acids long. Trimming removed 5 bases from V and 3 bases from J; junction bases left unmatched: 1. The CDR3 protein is CASSRQGYEQYF. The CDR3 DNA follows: TGTGCCAGCAGTAGACAGGGCTACGAGCAGTACTTC.

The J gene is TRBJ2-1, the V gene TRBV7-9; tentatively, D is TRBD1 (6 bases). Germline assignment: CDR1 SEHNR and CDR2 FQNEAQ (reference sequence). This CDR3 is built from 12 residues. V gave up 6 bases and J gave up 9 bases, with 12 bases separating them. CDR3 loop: CASRDSVAEQFF. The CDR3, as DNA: TGTGCCAGCAGGGACAGCGTAGCTGAGCAGTTCTTC.

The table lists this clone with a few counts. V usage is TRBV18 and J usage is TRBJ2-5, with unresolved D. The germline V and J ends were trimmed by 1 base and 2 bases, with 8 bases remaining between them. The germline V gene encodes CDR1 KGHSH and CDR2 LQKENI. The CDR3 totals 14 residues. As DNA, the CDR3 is TGTGCCAGCTCACCACGGGCCGAGCAAGAGACCCAGTACTTC. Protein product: CASSPRAEQETQYF.

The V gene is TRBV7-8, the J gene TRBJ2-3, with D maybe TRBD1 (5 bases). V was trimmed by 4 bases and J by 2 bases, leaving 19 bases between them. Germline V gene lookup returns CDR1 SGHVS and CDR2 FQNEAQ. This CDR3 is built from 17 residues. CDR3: CASSYLRRTRYTDTQYF. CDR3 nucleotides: TGTGCCAGCAGCTACCTTCGACGGACAAGATACACAGATACGCAGTATTTT.

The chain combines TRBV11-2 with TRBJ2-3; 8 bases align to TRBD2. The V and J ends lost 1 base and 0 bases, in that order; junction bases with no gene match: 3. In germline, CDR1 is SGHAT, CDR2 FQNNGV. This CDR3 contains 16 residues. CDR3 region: CASSLARGASTDTQYF. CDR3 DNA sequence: TGTGCCAGCAGCTTAGCGCGGGGGGCTAGCACAGATACGCAGTATTTT.

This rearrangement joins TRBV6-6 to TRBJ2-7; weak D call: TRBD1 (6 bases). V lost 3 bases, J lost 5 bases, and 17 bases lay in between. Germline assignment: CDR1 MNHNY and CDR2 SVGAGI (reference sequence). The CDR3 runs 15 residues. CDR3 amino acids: CASSYFPGAANEQYF. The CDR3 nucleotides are TGTGCCAGCAGTTATTTCCCAGGGGCGGCCAACGAGCAGTACTTC.

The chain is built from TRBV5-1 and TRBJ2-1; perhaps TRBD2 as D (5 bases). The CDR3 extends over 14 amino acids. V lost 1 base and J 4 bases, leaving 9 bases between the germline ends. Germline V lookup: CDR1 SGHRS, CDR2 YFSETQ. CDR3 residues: CASSLSGSYNEQFF. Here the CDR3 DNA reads TGCGCCAGCAGCTTGTCGGGGTCGTACAATGAGCAGTTCTTC. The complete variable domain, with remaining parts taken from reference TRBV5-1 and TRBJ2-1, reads KAGVTQTPRYLIKTRGQQVTLSCSPISGHRSVSWYQQTPGQGLQFLFEYFSETQRNKGNFPGRFSGRQFSNSRSEMNVSTLELGDSALYLCASSLSGSYNEQFFGPGTRLTVL.

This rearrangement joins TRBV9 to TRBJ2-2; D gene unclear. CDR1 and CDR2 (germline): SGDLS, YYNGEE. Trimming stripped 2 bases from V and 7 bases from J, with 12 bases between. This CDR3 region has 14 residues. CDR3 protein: CASSVRPSSGELFF. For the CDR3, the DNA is TGTGCCAGCAGCGTGAGACCTAGTAGCGGGGAGCTGTTTTTT.

Here the CDR3 reads CASPPPRGRNTEAFF. Here the CDR3 DNA reads TGTGCCAGCCCACCTCCGAGGGGGAGGAACACTGAAGCTTTCTTT. The chain recombines TRBV28 with TRBJ1-1, with D possibly matching TRBD1 (6 bases). Germline-derived CDR1 and CDR2 are MDHEN and SYDVKM. This CDR3 region has 15 residues. Trimming took 8 bases from V and 1 from J, leaving 17 bases between them.

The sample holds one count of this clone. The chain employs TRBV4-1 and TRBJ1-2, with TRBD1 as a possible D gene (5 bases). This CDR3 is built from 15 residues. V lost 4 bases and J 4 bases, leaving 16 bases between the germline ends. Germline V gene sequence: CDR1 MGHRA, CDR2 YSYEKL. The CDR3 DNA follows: TGCGCCAGCAGCCCCCCCGACAGCCGAACCTATGGCTACACCTTC. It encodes CASSPPDSRTYGYTF.

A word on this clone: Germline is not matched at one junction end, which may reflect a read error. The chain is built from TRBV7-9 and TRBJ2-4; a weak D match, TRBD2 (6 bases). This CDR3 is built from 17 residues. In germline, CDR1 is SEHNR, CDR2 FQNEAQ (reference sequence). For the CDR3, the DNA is TGTTCCAGCAGCATCGACCGGTGGGGGGTGACCAAAAACATTCAGTACTTC. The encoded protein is CSSSIDRWGVTKNIQYF.

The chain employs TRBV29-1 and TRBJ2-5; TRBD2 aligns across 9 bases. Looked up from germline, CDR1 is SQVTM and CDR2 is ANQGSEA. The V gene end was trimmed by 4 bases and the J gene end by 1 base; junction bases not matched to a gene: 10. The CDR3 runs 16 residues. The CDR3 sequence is CSVGAGREGAQETQYF. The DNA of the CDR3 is TGCAGCGTTGGGGCCGGGCGGGAGGGTGCCCAAGAGACCCAGTACTTC. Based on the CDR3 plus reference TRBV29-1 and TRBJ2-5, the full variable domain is SAVISQKPSRDICQRGTSLTIQCQVDSQVTMMFWYRQQPGQSLTLIATANQGSEATYESGFVIDKFPISRPNLTFSTLTVSNMSPEDSSIYLCSVGAGREGAQETQYFGPGTRLLVL.

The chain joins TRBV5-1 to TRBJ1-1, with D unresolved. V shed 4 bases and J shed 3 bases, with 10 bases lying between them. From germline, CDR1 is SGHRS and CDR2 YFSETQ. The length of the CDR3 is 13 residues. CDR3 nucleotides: TGCGCCAGCAGCCCGAACTCGGACACTGAAGCTTTCTTT. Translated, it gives CASSPNSDTEAFF.

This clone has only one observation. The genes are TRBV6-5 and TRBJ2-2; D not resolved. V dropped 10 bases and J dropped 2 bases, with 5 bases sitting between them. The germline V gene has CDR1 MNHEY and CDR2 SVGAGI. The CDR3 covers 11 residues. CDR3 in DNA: TGTGCCACCGTAAACACCGGGGAGCTGTTTTTT. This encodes CATVNTGELFF.

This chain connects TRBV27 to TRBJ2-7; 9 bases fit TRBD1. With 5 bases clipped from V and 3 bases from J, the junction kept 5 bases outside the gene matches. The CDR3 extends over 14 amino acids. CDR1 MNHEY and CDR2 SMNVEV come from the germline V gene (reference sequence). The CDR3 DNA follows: TGTGCCAGCAGTCCGGACAGGGGATACTACGAGCAGTACTTC. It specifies CASSPDRGYYEQYF.

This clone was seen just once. The CDR3 protein is CASSFNSGSGGLGREQFF. The CDR3 DNA reads TGCGCCAGCAGCTTTAATAGCGGGAGTGGAGGTCTGGGGCGTGAGCAGTTCTTC. The J gene is TRBJ2-1, the V gene TRBV5-1; 9 nucleotides match TRBD2. This CDR3 contains 18 residues. V lost 2 bases to trimming and J lost 9 bases; unmatched junction nucleotides: 18. Germline V lookup: CDR1 SGHRS, CDR2 YFSETQ.

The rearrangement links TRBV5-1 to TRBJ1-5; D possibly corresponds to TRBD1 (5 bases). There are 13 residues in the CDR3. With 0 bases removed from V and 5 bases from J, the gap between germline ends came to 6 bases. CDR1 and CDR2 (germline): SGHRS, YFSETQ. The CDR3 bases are TGCGCCAGCAGCTTGGACAGGTATCAGCCCCAGCATTTT. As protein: CASSLDRYQPQHF.